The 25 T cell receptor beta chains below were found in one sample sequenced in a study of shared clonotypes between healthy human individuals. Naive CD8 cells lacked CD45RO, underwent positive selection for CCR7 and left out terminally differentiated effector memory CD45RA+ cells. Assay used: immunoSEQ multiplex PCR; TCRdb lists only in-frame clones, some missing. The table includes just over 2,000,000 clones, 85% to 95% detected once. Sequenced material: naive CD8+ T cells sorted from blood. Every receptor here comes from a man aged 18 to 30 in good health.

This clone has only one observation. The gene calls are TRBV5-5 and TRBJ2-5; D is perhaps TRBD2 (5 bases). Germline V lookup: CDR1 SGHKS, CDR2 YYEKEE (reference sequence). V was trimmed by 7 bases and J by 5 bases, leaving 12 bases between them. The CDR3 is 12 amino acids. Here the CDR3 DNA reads TGTGCCAGCCTCCTAGGCGGGGAGACCCAGTACTTC. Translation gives CASLLGGETQYF. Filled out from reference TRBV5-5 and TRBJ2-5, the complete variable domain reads DAGVTQSPTHLIKTRGQQVTLRCSPISGHKSVSWYQQVLGQGPQFIFQYYEKEERGRGNFPDRFSARQFPNYSSELNVNALLLGDSALYLCASLLGGETQYFGPGTRLLVL.

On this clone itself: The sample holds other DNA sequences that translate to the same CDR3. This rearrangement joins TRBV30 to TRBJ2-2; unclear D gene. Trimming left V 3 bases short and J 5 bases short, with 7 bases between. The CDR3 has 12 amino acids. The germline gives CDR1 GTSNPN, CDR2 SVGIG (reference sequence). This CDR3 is CAWSLGTGELFF. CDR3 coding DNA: TGTGCCTGGAGCCTTGGGACCGGGGAGCTGTTTTTT.

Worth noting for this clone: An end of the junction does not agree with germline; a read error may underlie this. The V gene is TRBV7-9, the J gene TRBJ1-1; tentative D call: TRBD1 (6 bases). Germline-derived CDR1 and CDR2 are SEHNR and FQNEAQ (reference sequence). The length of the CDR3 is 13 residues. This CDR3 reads CASSLADSTQAFF. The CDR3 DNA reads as TGTGCCAGCAGCTTAGCGGACAGCACTCAAGCTTTCTTT.

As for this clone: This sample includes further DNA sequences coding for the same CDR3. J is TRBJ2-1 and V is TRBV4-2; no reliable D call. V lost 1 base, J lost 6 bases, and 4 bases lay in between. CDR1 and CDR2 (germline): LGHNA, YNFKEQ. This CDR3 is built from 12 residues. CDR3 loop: CASSQAPNEQFF. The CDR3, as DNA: TGTGCCAGCAGCCAAGCACCCAATGAGCAGTTCTTC.

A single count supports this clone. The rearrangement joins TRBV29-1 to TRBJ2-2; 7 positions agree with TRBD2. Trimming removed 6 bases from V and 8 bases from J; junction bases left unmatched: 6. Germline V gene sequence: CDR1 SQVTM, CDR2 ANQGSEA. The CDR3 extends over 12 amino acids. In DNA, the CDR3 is TGCAGCGTCCAGAGCGGGGTTGGGGAGCTGTTTTTT. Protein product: CSVQSGVGELFF.

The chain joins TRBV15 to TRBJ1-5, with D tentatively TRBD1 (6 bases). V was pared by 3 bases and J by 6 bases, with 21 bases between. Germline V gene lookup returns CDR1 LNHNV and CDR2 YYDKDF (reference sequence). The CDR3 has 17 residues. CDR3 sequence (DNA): TGTGCCACCAGCAGTGACACAGCAGGGGAGCGAAGTCAGCCCCAGCATTTT. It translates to CATSSDTAGERSQPQHF.

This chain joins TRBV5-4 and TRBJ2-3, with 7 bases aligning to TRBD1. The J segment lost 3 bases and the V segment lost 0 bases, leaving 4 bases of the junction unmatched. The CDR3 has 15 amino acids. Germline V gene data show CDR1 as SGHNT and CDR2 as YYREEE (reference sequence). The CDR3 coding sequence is TGTGCCAGCAGCTTGGGGGGACAGATTACAGATACGCAGTATTTT. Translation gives CASSLGGQITDTQYF.

The CDR3 DNA reads as TGTGCCAGTTCGGGTGCAAGGACCGGGGAGCTGTTTTTT. It yields the protein CASSGARTGELFF. This chain links TRBV6-5 with TRBJ2-2; D not resolved. Trimming shortened V by 9 bases and J by 5 bases, and 13 bases separated the two germline ends. The CDR3 spans 13 residues. Per germline, CDR1 MNHEY and CDR2 SVGAGI.

CDR3 region: CAISEGGGANQPQHF. The CDR3 nucleotides read TGTGCCATCAGTGAGGGCGGGGGGGCTAATCAGCCCCAGCATTTT. V and J are TRBV10-3 and TRBJ1-5; D is possibly TRBD1 (6 bases). Per germline, CDR1 ENHRY and CDR2 SYGVKD. V shed 2 bases and J shed 4 bases, with 12 bases lying between them. The CDR3 has 15 residues.

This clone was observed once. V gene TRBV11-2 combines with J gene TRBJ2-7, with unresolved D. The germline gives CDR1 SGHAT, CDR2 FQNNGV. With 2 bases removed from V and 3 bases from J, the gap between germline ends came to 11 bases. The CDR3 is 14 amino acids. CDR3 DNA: TGTGCCAGCAGCTTATTAGGCATTGACTACGAGCAGTACTTC. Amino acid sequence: CASSLLGIDYEQYF.

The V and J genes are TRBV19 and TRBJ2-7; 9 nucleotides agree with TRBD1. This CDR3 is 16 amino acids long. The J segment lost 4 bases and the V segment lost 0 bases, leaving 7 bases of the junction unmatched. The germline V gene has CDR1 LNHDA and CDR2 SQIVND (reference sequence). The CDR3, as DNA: TGTGCCAGTAGTATAGATCTGGAGACAGGGGGATACGAGCAGTACTTC. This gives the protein CASSIDLETGGYEQYF. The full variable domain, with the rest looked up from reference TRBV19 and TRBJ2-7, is DGGITQSPKYLFRKEGQNVTLSCEQNLNHDAMYWYRQDPGQGLRLIYYSQIVNDFQKGDIAEGYSVSREKKESFPLTVTSAQKNPTAFYLCASSIDLETGGYEQYFGPGTRLTVT.

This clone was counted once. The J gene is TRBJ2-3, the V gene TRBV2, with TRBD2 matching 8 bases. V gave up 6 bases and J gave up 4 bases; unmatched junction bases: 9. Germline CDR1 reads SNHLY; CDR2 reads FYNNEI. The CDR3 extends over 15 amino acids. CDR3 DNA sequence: TGTGCCAGCAGGACTAGCGAGGAGGTAGCAGATACGCAGTATTTT. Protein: CASRTSEEVADTQYF.

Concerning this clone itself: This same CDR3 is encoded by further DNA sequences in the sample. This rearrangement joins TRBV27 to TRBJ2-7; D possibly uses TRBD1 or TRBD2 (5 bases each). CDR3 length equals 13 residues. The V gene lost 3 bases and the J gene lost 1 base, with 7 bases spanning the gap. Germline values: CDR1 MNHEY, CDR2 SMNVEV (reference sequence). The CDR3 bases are TGTGCCAGCAGTTTGGGACGGTCCTACGAGCAGTACTTC. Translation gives CASSLGRSYEQYF.

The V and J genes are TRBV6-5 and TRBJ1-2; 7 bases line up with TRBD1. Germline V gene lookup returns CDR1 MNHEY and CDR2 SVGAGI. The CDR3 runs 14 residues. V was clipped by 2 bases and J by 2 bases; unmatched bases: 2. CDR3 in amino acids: CASSYLGQNYGYTF. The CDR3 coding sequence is TGTGCCAGCAGTTACCTGGGACAGAACTATGGCTACACCTTC.

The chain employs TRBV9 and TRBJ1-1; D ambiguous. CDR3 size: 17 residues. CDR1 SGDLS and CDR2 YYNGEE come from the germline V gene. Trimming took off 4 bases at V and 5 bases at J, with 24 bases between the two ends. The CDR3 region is CASSPHAVPLVGTEAFF. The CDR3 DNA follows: TGTGCCAGCAGCCCCCACGCGGTCCCGTTAGTAGGGACTGAAGCTTTCTTT.

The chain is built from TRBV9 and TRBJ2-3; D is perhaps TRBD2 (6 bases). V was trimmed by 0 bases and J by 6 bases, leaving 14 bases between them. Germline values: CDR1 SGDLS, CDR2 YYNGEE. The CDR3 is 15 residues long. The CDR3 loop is CASSVDGTPPDTQYF. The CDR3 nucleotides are TGTGCCAGCAGCGTAGATGGGACTCCTCCCGATACGCAGTATTTT.

CDR3 in amino acids: CASSPMIGTGSYEQYF. The CDR3 DNA reads as TGTGCCAGCAGTCCGATGATCGGGACAGGGTCCTACGAGCAGTACTTC. This sequence joins TRBV27 and TRBJ2-7; TRBD1 matches 9 bases. The CDR3 loop spans 16 amino acids. Germline V gene sequence: CDR1 MNHEY, CDR2 SMNVEV (reference sequence). Unmatched junction bases numbered 9, after V lost 5 bases and J lost 1 base.

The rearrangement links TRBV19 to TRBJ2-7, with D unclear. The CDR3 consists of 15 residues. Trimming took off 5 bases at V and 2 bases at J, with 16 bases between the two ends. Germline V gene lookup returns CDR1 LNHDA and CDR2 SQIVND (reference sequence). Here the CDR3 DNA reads TGTGCCAGTAGTCCTTGGGCCACAAACCCCTACGAGCAGTACTTC. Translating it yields CASSPWATNPYEQYF.

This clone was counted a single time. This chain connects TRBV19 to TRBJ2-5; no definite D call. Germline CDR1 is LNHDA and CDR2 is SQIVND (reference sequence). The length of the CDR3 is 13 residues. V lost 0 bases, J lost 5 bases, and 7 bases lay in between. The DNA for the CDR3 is TGTGCCAGTAGTATAGATCTCGCGGAGACCCAGTACTTC. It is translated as CASSIDLAETQYF.

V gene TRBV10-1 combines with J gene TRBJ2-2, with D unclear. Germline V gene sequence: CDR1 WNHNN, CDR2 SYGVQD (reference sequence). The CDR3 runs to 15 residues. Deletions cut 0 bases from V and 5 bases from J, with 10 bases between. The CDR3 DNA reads TGCGCCAGCAGTGAGTCGACCGGGTGGACCGGGGAGCTGTTTTTT. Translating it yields CASSESTGWTGELFF.

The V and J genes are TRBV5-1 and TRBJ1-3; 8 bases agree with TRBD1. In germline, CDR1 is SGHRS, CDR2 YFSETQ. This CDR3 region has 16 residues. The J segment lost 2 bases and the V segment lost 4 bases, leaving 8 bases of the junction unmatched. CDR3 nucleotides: TGCGCCAGCAGCCTGAACCAGGGGGCTACTGGAAACACCATATATTTT. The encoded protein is CASSLNQGATGNTIYF. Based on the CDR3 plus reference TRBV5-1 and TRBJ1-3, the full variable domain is KAGVTQTPRYLIKTRGQQVTLSCSPISGHRSVSWYQQTPGQGLQFLFEYFSETQRNKGNFPGRFSGRQFSNSRSEMNVSTLELGDSALYLCASSLNQGATGNTIYFGEGSWLTVV.

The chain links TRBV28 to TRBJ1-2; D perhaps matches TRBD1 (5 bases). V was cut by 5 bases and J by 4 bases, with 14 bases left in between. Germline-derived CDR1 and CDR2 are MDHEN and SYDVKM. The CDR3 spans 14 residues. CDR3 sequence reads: CASSPTGTVYGYTF. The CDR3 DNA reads TGTGCCAGCAGTCCGACCGGGACCGTCTATGGCTACACCTTC.

Here the CDR3 reads CASSSTGGWTGELFF. The CDR3, as DNA: TGTGCCAGCAGCTCGACAGGGGGCTGGACCGGGGAGCTGTTTTTT. This sequence joins TRBV5-5 and TRBJ2-2, with 10 bases aligning to TRBD1. CDR3 length: 15 amino acids. V was clipped by 3 bases and J by 5 bases; unmatched bases: 4. CDR1 SGHKS and CDR2 YYEKEE come from the germline V gene (reference sequence).

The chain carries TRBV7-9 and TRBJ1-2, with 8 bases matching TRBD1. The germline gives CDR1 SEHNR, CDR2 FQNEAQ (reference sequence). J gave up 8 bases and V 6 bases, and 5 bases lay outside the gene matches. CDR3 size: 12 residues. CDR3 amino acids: CASSQGATGYTF. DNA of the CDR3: TGTGCCAGCAGTCAGGGGGCGACGGGCTACACCTTC.

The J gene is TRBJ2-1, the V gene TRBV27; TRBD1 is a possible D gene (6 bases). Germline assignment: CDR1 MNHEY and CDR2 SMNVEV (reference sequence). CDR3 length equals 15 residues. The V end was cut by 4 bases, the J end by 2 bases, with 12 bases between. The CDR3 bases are TGTGCCAGCAGTTCCCGGGACACGACCTACAATGAGCAGTTCTTC. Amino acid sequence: CASSSRDTTYNEQFF.